Listed here is a single T cell receptor (beta chain). Its target is unknown. No cell sorting was done before RNA was extracted from the tissue. More than 3 cm separated this lung sample from the edge of the tumor. Newly diagnosed lung cancer patients had thoracic surgery in China, August–November 2014, without prior chemotherapy. Three rounds of nested PCR, following a modified ARM-PCR protocol, produced the TCRbeta library. TCRdb redid the calling of the multiplex PCR reads with MiXCR, one entry per CDR3 protein. In the table there are around 80,000 distinct CDR3 sequences, 76% of which are singletons. The record originates from a study of tumor and adjacent non-tumor tissue in lung cancer. For the study at large: The patients, 10 men and a few women, were roughly 31 to 80 with stage I to III disease.

Study conclusions and caveats: Compared with tumor, normal lung showed significantly lower TCR diversity.

The receptor was isolated from a man in his 70s with non-small cell lung cancer. Sequences were obtained from distant non-tumor lung tissue.

In nucleotides, the CDR3 is TGCAGCGTACTCCCGAGGGGAGCCTATGGCTACACCTTC. Protein: CSVLPRGAYGYTF. This sequence joins TRBV29-1 and TRBJ1-2; TRBD1 might be the D (5 bases). The CDR3 is made up of 13 amino acids. Germline CDR1 SQVTM, CDR2 ANQGSEA. V was shortened by 6 bases and J by 4 bases, with 15 bases between the two germline ends. The whole variable domain, remainder taken from reference TRBV29-1 and TRBJ1-2, is SAVISQKPSRDICQRGTSLTIQCQVDSQVTMMFWYRQQPGQSLTLIATANQGSEATYESGFVIDKFPISRPNLTFSTLTVSNMSPEDSSIYLCSVLPRGAYGYTFGSGTRLTVV.